This T cell receptor beta chain emerged from a study of blood T cells in healthy people across ages (dated by TCRdb to about 2015). Background on the whole study: Template switching captured roughly one uniquely barcoded TCR beta cDNA molecule per two T cells in model experiments. The donors were split into four age groups: young (average about 15 years), middle-aged (more than 35), aged (approximately 60) and long-lived (roughly 88). Age-related changes in TCR beta repertoire diversity were measured in the study by deep sequencing normalized with unique cDNA molecular identifiers. Using the same blood draw, the study looked at two additional independent replicas of 1 million unique cDNA reads for two donors, one aged 18 to 30 and the other aged 80 or older. The investigation overall reported the following: The long-lived group showed more naive CD4+ T cells, fewer expanded clones and increased TCR diversity than the aged group, suggesting age selection. Because profiling used bulk unsorted PBMCs, naive and antigen-experienced compartments could not be compared conclusively. Total diversity estimates from one million sequenced T cells were considered lower bounds and underestimates. Because donor CMV infection status was unknown, age-related changes in expanded clonotypes were potentially confounded. There was a strong correlation between observed TCR beta diversity and the percentage of naive T cells measured by flow cytometry. As age increased, observed TCR beta diversity per million T cells dropped in a roughly linear way, and a significant reduction was already evident by age 40.

Preparation of the library involved 5' RACE. Sequencing was carried out with an Illumina HiSeq 2500. A second PCR of 7 to 11 cycles was performed with a sample-barcoded 5' primer and a J-beta primer mix. A template-switch 5' adaptor carrying 12 random nucleotides introduced a unique molecular identifier onto each TCR beta cDNA molecule. At least 2.5 million CDR3-containing paired-end reads were obtained from each sample. All of the RNA was converted into first-strand cDNA using the Mint cDNA synthesis kit, with a TRBC-specific oligonucleotide serving as the primer. All cDNA was treated with uracil-DNA glycosylase and then went through a first 18-cycle PCR with the universal primers M1SS and BC2_uni_R. The paper's processing steps were these. Each sample was normalized by randomly selecting 1 million high-quality reads, each carrying a distinct molecular identifier. Reads with shared molecular identifiers were discarded instead of being binned into consensus sequences. MiTCR, run with a Q25 quality threshold and the strictest error-elimination algorithm, handled CDR3 identification, clonotype clustering and error correction. A nonparametric unseen species model with Euler transformation was used to estimate lower-bound total TCR beta diversity. TCRdb cleaned the public reads at Q25 with fastp, built clones with MiXCR and kept in-frame beta chains. Rows are unified per CDR3 protein, each entry keeping the most common DNA and genes. What appears here as the V and J calls and clone size reflects TCRdb's work, not the paper's. This sample has 800,000 or so distinct CDR3 sequences in its table, and approximately 25% of those were observed once. Approximately 3.7% of the sample comes from the top ten.

The germline V gene (reference sequence) provides CDR1 LNHDA and CDR2 SQIVND. The CDR3 contains 13 residues, cysteine and phenylalanine counted. Of the read, only the CDR3 DNA is kept; its 39 bases are in frame from base 1. Turning to this clonotype: Its antigen is not yet known. Qualities for individual bases were not recorded, and no much larger clone is one base off.

The roughly 37 donors, aged 6 to 90 years, were systemically healthy Caucasian individuals from Russia. Approximately 9 milliliters of peripheral blood were collected from each donor into EDTA-treated Vacutainer tubes. Ficoll-Paque density-gradient centrifugation was used to isolate PBMCs, with at least 6 million obtained per sample. Trizol reagent was used to extract total RNA from PBMCs, with at least 6 micrograms per sample. Naive CD45RAhigh/CD27high T cell percentages were measured by flow cytometry on a PBMC aliquot from every donor. These data were likewise used in another study, on T cells of mothers and their children. Per that second paper: Nine systemically healthy Caucasian individuals served as donors, namely three mothers together with their six children. cDNA synthesis used all of the extracted RNA, with roughly 1.5 ug of RNA in each 15 ul reaction. In the second PCR, the M1S primer introduced both the sample barcodes and 2-4 random nucleotides. Over 9.5 million TCR beta CDR3 reads were obtained for each mother, and 2.5 million to 3 million reads were obtained for each child. In both related and unrelated pairs, thymic selection shapes the output of TCR recombination in a similar way, with inherited differences having only a minor effect. Normalized repertoire overlap in related mother-child pairs was always slightly higher than in unrelated mother-child pairs, but the difference was never significant. Persistent microchimeric T cell clones were not detected, at a sensitivity of 95 to 100 clones per million clonotypes. In the study, deep NGS was used to compare the TCR beta repertoires of mothers and children, and features distinguishing related mother-child pairs from unrelated individuals were sought. The mean age was about 38 +/- 4 years for the mothers and around 10 +/- 4 years for the children. After adapter ligation was performed with NEBNext reagents, the libraries were sequenced on an Illumina HiSeq 2000 with 100+100 nt paired-end reads. To avoid cross-contamination, the mother libraries and the child libraries were prepared a month apart and sequenced in separate runs. Between roughly 450,000 and 2,200,000 distinct TCR beta clonotypes were identified per donor. Naive TCR beta clonotypes were estimated from low-frequency clonotypes matched to each donor's FACS-determined naive share, without sorting.

The receptor was isolated from a boy aged 10-17 years in good health. This receptor chain uses TRBV19 and TRBJ2-1; TRBD1 is possibly the D segment (5 matching bases). TRBJ2-7 explains the end of the DNA better; the J call may be wrong. The specimen was blood. The nucleotide sequence reads TGTGCCAGTGCAACTTCAGGGTCCTACGAGCAGTACTTC. Translated, this gives CASATSGSYEQYF.